This T cell receptor beta chain was sequenced in a study of OX40 agonist ivuxolimab in advanced cancers. Germline values: CDR1 SGDLS, CDR2 YYNGEE. The CDR3 runs 13 residues. V was pared by 3 bases and J by 0 bases, with 6 bases between. This table comes from immunoSEQ multiplex PCR, and its TCRdb copy is limited to in-frame clones, with some not included. The sample carries about 40,000 clones, approximately 89% recorded once. The source is an adult with an advanced solid tumor such as melanoma, head and neck, liver or kidney cancer. The material was CD4+ or CD8+ T cells sorted from blood, obtained in a trial of the OX40 agonist ivuxolimab. The chain couples TRBV9 to TRBJ2-5; D remains unclear. CDR3 sequence (DNA): TGTGCCAGCAGCGGGACGGACCAAGAGACCCAGTACTTC. Its protein is CASSGTDQETQYF. Filled out from reference TRBV9 and TRBJ2-5, the complete variable domain reads DSGVTQTPKHLITATGQRVTLRCSPRSGDLSVYWYQQSLDQGLQFLIQYYNGEERAKGNILERFSAQQFPDLHSELNLSSLELGDSALYFCASSGTDQETQYFGPGTRLLVL.